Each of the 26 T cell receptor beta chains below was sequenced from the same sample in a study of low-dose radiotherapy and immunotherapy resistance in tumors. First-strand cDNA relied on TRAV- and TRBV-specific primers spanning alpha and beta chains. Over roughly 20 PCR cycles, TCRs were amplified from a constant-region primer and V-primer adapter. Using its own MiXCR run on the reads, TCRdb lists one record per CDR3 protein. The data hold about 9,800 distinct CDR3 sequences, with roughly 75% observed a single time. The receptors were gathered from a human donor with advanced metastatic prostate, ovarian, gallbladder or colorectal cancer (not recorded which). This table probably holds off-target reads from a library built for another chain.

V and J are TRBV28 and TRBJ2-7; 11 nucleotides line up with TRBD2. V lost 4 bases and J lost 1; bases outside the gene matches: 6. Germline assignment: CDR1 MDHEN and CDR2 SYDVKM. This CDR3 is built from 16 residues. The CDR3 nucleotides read TGTGCCAGCAGTTATCTACTAGCGGGGGCTTCCTACGAGCAGTACTTC. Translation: CASSYLLAGASYEQYF.

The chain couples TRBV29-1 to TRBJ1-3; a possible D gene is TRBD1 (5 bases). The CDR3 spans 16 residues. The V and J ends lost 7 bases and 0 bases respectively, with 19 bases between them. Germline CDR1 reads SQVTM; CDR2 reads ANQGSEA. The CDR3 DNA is TGCAGCGCCTCGGGGGGTCGAATGCACTCTGGAAACACCATATATTTT. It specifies CSASGGRMHSGNTIYF.

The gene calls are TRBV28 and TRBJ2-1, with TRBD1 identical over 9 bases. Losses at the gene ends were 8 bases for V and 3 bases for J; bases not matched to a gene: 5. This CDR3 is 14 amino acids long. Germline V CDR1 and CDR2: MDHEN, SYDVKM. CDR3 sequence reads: CASSGTGNYNEQFF. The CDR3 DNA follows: TGTGCCAGCTCCGGGACAGGGAACTACAATGAGCAGTTCTTC.

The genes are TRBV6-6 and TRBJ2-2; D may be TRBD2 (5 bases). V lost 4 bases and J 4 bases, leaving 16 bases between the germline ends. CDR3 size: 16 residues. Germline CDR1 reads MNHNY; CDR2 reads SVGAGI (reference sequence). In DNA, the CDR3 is TGTGCCAGCAGTTTGTCGGGCAGGACTTCCACCGGGGAGCTGTTTTTT. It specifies CASSLSGRTSTGELFF.

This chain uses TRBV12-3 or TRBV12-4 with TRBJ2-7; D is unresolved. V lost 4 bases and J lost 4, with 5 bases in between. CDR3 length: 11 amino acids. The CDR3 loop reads CASSSLYEQYF. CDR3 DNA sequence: TGTGCCAGCAGTTCATTGTACGAGCAGTACTTC.

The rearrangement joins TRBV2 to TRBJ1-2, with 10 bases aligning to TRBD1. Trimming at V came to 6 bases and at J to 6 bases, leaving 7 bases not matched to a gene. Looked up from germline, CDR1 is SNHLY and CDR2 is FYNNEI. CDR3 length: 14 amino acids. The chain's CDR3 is CASRMTGGADGYTF. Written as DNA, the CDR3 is TGTGCCAGCAGAATGACAGGGGGCGCGGATGGCTACACCTTC. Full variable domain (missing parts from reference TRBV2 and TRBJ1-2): EPEVTQTPSHQVTQMGQEVILRCVPISNHLYFYWYRQILGQKVEFLVSFYNNEISEKSEIFDDQFSVERPDGSNFTLKIRSTKLEDSAMYFCASRMTGGADGYTFGSGTRLTVV.

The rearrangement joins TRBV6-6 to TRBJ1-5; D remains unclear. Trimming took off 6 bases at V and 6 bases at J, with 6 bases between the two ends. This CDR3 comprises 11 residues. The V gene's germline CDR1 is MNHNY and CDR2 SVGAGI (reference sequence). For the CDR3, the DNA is TGTGCCAGCAGGGGGTTTCAGCCCCAGCATTTT. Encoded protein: CASRGFQPQHF.

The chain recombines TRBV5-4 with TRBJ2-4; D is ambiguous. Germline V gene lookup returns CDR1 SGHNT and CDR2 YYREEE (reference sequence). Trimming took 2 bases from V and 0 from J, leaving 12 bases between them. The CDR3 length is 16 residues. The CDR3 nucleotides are TGTGCCAGCAGCTTATCACAGCCACTAGCCAAAAACATTCAGTACTTC. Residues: CASSLSQPLAKNIQYF.

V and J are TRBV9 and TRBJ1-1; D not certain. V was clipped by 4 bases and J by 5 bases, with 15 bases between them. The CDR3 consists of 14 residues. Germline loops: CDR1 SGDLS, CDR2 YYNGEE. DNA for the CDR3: TGTGCCAGCAGCCCAGGATTGGGTTCTACTGAAGCTTTCTTT. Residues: CASSPGLGSTEAFF.

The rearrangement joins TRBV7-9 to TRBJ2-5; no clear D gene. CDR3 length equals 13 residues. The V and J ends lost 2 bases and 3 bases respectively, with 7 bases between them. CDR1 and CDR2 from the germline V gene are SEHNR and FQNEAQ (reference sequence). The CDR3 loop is CASSLQLEETQYF. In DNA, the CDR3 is TGTGCCAGCAGCTTACAGCTGGAAGAGACCCAGTACTTC.

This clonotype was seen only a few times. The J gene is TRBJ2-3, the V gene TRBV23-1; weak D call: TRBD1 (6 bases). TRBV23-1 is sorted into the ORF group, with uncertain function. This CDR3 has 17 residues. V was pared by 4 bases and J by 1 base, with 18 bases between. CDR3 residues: CASSPRKRRGCTDTQYF. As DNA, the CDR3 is TGCGCCAGCAGTCCCCGGAAGCGCAGGGGTTGCACAGATACGCAGTATTTT.

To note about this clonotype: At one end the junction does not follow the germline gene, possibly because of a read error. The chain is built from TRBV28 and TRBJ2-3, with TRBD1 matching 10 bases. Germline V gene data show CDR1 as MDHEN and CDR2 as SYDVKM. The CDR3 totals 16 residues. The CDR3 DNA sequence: TGTGCCAGCAGTTCCCCGGGACAGGGGACCACAGATACGCATTATTTT. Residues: CASSSPGQGTTDTHYF.

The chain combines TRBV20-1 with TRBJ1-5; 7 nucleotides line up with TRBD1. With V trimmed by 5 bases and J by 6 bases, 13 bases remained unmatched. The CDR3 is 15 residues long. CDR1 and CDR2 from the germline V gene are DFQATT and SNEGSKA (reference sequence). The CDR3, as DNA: TGCAGTGCTGTCGGGCCGGCCAGGGGGGGTCAGCCCCAGCATTTT. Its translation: CSAVGPARGGQPQHF.

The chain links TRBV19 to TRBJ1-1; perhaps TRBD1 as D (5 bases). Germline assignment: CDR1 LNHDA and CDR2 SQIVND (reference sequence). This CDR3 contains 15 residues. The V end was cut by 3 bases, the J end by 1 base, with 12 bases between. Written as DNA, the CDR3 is TGTGCCAGTAGTATTTACCTTGGGGCGAACACTGAAGCTTTCTTT. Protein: CASSIYLGANTEAFF.

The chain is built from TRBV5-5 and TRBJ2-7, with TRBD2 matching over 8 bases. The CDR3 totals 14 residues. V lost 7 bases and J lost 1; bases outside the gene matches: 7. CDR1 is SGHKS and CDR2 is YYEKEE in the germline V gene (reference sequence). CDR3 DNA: TGTGCCAGCCGTAAGGCGGGAGGTTCCTACGAGCAGTACTTC. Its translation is CASRKAGGSYEQYF.

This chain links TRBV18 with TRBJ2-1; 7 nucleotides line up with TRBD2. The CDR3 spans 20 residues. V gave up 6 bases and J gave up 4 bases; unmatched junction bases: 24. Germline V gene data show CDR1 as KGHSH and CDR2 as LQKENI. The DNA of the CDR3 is TGTGCCAGCTCGCCCAAGCCTAGCGGCTCACTGAGGGGCGTATACAATGAGCAGTTCTTC. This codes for CASSPKPSGSLRGVYNEQFF.

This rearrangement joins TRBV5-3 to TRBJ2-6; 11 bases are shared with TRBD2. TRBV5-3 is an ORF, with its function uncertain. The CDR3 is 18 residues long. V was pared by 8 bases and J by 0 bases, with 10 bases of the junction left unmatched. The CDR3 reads CASSHSGRAGSGANVLTF. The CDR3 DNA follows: TGTGCCAGCAGCCATAGCGGGAGGGCCGGCTCTGGGGCCAACGTCCTGACTTTC.

CDR3 protein: CSVAIAGGVDEAFF. The CDR3 coding sequence is TGCAGCGTTGCGATCGCAGGGGGTGTGGATGAAGCTTTCTTT. V gene TRBV29-1 combines with J gene TRBJ1-1; 7 bases match TRBD1. The CDR3 runs 14 residues. V was clipped by 4 bases and J by 7 bases; unmatched bases: 12. The germline gives CDR1 SQVTM, CDR2 ANQGSEA.

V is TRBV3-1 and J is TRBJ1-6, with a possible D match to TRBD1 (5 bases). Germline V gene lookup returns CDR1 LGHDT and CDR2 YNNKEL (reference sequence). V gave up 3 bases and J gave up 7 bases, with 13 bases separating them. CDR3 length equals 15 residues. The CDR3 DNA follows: TGTGCCAGCAGCCACTCCGGGACCAGGAATTCACCCCTCCACTTT. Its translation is CASSHSGTRNSPLHF.

The CDR3 spells CASSLGSIEQFF. In DNA, the CDR3 is TGTGCCAGCAGCTTAGGTAGTATTGAGCAGTTCTTC. V is TRBV7-9 and J is TRBJ2-1; D gene ambiguous. The CDR3 extends over 12 amino acids. Germline CDR1 is SEHNR and CDR2 is FQNEAQ (reference sequence). The V end lost 1 base, the J end lost 9 bases, and 7 bases lay between the germline ends.

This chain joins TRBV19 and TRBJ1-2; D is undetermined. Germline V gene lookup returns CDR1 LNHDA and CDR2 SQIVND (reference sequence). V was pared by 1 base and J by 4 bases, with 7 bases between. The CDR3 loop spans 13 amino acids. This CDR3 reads CASSIGSLYGYTF. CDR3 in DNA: TGTGCCAGTAGTATAGGGTCGCTCTATGGCTACACCTTC.

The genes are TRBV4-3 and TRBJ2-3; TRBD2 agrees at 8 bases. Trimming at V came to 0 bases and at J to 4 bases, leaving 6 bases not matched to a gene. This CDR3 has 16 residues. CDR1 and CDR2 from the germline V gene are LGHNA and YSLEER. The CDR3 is CASSQDRREGPDTQYF. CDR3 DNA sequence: TGCGCCAGCAGCCAAGATCGACGGGAGGGACCAGATACGCAGTATTTT.

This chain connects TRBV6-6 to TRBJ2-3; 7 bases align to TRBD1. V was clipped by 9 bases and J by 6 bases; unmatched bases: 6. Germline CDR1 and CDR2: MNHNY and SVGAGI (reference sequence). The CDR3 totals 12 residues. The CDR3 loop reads CASSDRSDTQYF. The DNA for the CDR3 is TGTGCCAGTTCGGACAGGTCGGATACGCAGTATTTT.

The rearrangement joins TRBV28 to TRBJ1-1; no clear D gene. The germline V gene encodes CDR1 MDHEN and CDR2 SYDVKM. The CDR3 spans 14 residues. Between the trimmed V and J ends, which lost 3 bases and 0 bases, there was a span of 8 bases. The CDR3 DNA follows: TGTGCCAGCAGTTTGGATTCCATGAACACTGAAGCTTTCTTT. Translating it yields CASSLDSMNTEAFF.

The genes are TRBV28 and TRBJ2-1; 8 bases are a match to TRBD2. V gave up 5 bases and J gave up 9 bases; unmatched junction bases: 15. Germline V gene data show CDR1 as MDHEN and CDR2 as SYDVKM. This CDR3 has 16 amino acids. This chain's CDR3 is CASSPGTSSNLGEQFF. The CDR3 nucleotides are TGTGCCAGCAGTCCCGGGACTAGTTCTAATTTGGGTGAGCAGTTCTTC.

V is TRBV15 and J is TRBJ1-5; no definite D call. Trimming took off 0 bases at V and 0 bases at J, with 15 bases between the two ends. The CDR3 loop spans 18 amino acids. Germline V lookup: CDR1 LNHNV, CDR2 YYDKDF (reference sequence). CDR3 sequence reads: CATSRESVGRCSNQPQHF. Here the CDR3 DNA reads TGTGCCACCAGCAGAGAGTCGGTAGGACGGTGTAGCAATCAGCCCCAGCATTTT.